The sequence of this T cell receptor (beta chain) was determined in a study of graft-versus-host responses after intestinal transplantation listed by TCRdb under 2021. General notes on the study: The transplants that recipients received were multivisceral, liver-intestinal, or isolated intestinal. All recipients received anti-thymocyte globulin induction followed by maintenance tacrolimus and steroids for around three years. Bulk TCR-beta CDR3 sequencing was used to track graft-versus-host and host-versus-graft alloreactive T cell clones in the graft, circulation and bone marrow after intestinal transplantation. To identify alloreactive clones, pre-transplant mixed lymphocyte reaction products were sequenced and compared with unstimulated pre-transplant donor and recipient T cells. The cohort enrolled under 25 intestinal transplant recipients including one retransplant, and a few patients lacking pretransplant specimens were excluded. A peak of at least 4% donor T cells among recipient peripheral blood mononuclear cells was the definition used for donor T cell macrochimerism. Instead of going to the commercial service, samples from a few later patients were sequenced in-house on an Illumina MiSeq and processed with MiXCR.

The time point label for this specimen denotes: cells obtained before transplantation from donor or recipient. Mixed lymphocyte reactions plated around 200,000 CFSE-labeled pre-transplant responders with around 200,000 irradiated violet-dye-labeled stimulators and were cultured for six to seven days. After the mixed lymphocyte reaction, proliferating CD3+CD4+CFSE-low and CD3+CD8+CFSE-low responder cells were FACS-sorted on a BD Influx sorter. Study-wide findings and limitations: The relatively low number and heterogeneity of intestinal transplant patients limited the conclusions. In patients with donor T cell macrochimerism, the allografts had high GvH to HvG T cell clonal ratios. Early after transplant, declines in HvG clones were associated with peak levels of circulating GvH clones. GvH clones were detected in recipient bone marrow, and some appeared earlier in ileal mucosa or blood, consistent with an intestinal mucosal origin.

The CDR1 and CDR2 encoded by the germline V gene are LGHNA and YNFKEQ. CDR3 length: 14 amino acids, cysteine to phenylalanine. Only the CDR3 DNA stays, 42 bases, in frame from base 1. V lost 4 bases and J lost 5 bases; the stretch between them is 14 bases long. Libraries were made using the immunoSEQ multiplex PCR assay. For most patients, genomic DNA was isolated using the Qiagen DNeasy Blood and Tissue Kit and was shipped frozen to Adaptive Biotechnologies for TCR sequencing. For most patients, high-throughput TCR-beta CDR3 sequencing of genomic DNA was performed by Adaptive Biotechnologies. The source study handled its data this way. Adaptive's ImmunoSEQ software supplied the TCR sequencing data for 15 to 20 patients, while MiXCR and VDJtools were used to process a few other patients. To correct CD4 versus CD8 sorting errors, any sequence found in both subsets at a frequency ratio below 5:1 was removed. CDR3 nucleotide sequences shared between donor and recipient were removed because the origin of such sequences could not be assigned. To count as alloreactive, a clone needed at least 2-fold expansion over unstimulated cells and a minimum CFSE-low frequency of 0.002% (template counts) or 0.001% (read counts). A clone was considered mappable if detected in the sequenced pre-transplant spleen, lymph node, or MLR CFSE-low populations of the donor or recipient. Cumulative frequency of alloreactive clones was calculated as a percentage of all sequences weighted by copy number. The source is immuneACCESS, and TCRdb retained only in-frame sequences with V and J called. Part of the clones is not carried over; for the studies checked, unresolved V genes explain less than half of this, and the remainder is unexplained. V and J calls and clone size are given by that table; D and trimming were obtained from the DNA. In this sample the table shows around 19,000 clones, around 42% of which occur a single time. The ten largest clones take up nearly 0.9% of the sample.

Notes on this clone: Per-nucleotide qualities are absent, and no much larger clonotype sits a single base away.

The clonotype originates from a human patient who received an intestinal transplant. Here the chain combines TRBV4-2 and TRBJ2-5; TRBD1 is perhaps the D gene, given 6 matching bases. This material consisted of alloreactive CD4+ T cells from a mixed lymphocyte reaction culture, taken before intestinal transplant. Reading the label with the study, this specimen's cell subset or site is: CFSE-low proliferating T cells sorted from roughly six-day pre-transplant mixed lymphocyte reaction (GvH or HvG direction). The encoded CDR3 is CASSPGAGRETQYF. The nucleotide sequence is TGTGCCAGCAGCCCAGGGGCCGGGCGGGAGACCCAGTACTTC.